A selection of T cell receptor beta chains follows, all from one sample in a study of blood T cell repertoires in COVID-19. Profiled with immunoSEQ multiplex PCR; TCRdb holds only in-frame clones, not every one. The repertoire has fewer than 150,000 clones, approximately 85% of them found once; the top ten carry approximately 4.3%. The material sequenced was peripheral blood. The receptors derive from a human donor in a cohort sampled during active COVID-19. CDR3s leave out the opening cysteine and the closing phenylalanine or tryptophan. A D gene is named only where the DNA matches it firmly.

>-|TRBV3-1/TRBV3-2
ASSQDRVQETQY
>-|TRBV6-6
ASGRRTTGSNEQF
>-|TRBV6-2/TRBV6-3
ASSYAAGSDTQY
>-|TRBV7-2
ASSLSLSTDTQY
>-|TRBV2
ASSERSSGNTIY
>-|TRBV30
AWSRGKTNTEAF
>-|TRBV19
ASSVKGDTEAF
>-|TRBV18
ASSTGQGQNTIY
>-|TRBV19
ASSVGHSDTEAF
>-|TRBV7-2
ASSLDRANGYT
>-|TRBV5-4
ASSLMQGPTEAF
>-|TRBV5-1
ASSLAGTPNTGELF
>-|TRBV20-1
SARTEEAF
>TRBD2|TRBV5-5
ASSLVVAGGTDTQY
>-|TRBV10-1
ASSVGEAPDTQY
>-|TRBV25-1
ASSALGGPYNEQF
>TRBD2|TRBV6-6
ASRPAGERNEQF
>-|TRBV7-6
ASSSRAGDSGELF
>-|TRBV10-3
AISADSWNTEAF
>-|TRBV10-3
AISTEGFNQPQH
>-|TRBV5-6
ASSVQGYVTEAF
>TRBD1|TRBV24-1
ATSETDRGNNQPQH
>-|TRBV7-3
ASAAGAKNIQY
>TRBD2|TRBV20-1
SASLWTSGGARDEQF
>-|TRBV6-5
ASSSETDYGYT
>-|TRBV6-5
ASRTSGAGEKLF
>-|TRBV4-1
ASSRVQSSPPGELF
>-|TRBV5-1
ASSFLGQNEKLF
>TRBD1|TRBV6-5
AVRDRKVNTEAF
>TRBD1|TRBV13
ASSFRGVGQPQH
>-|TRBV6-4
ASSDSGAYGYT
>-|TRBV11-2
ASSANIPSISNTGELF
>-|TRBV6-4
ASSTGVNNEQF
>-|TRBV5-1
ASKTGGGDTQY
>TRBD2|TRBV4-3
ASSLLADPYNEQF
>-|TRBV14
ASSQEGALIGYT
>-|TRBV3-1/TRBV3-2
ASSQFQTSTDTQY
>-|TRBV9
ASSVGGIEEKLF
>-|TRBV7-2
ASSYQSTDTQY
>TRBD2|TRBV6-5
ASSFGLAGGNEQF
>TRBD1|TRBV5-4
ASSDRVVTEAF
>-|TRBV28
ASITLGGGAHEGYT
>-|TRBV4-1
ASSLQGGNSPLH
>-|TRBV19
ASSAGGETQY
>-|TRBV13
ASSPTGGLQETQY
>-|TRBV24-1
ATSDDQGPFSGANVLT
>-|TRBV5-6
ASSFGGANVLT
>-|TRBV30
AWRISSPIY
>TRBD2|TRBV28
ASSYPSGLRSSTQY
>TRBD1|TRBV3-1/TRBV3-2
ASSPRPDRAYEQY
>-|TRBV5-6
ASSLVGGEGYT
>TRBD1|TRBV13
ASRLGQVNTEAF
>TRBD2|TRBV5-6
ASRQLSSGRALETQY
>-|TRBV7-2
ASSSFIEQY
>-|TRBV30
AWSRGHRAGNTIY
>-|TRBV27
ASSPGTPSPLH
>-|TRBV7-9
ASSSLRAFGGGQETQY
>-|TRBV7-2
ASSVPPADTQY
>TRBD1|TRBV9
ASSWGTGETTGELF
>TRBD2|TRBV18
ASSPPASGSGVPF